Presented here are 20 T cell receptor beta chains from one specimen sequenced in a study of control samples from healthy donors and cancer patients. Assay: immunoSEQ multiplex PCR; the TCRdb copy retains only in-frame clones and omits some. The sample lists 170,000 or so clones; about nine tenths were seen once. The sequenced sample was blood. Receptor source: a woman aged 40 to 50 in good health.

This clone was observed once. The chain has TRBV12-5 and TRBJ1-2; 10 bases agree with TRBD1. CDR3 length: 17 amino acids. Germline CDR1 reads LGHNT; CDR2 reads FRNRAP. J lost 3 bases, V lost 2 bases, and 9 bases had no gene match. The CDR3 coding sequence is TGTGCTAGTGGTTTGTCGACAGGGGGCGCAACGGACTATGGCTACACCTTC. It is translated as CASGLSTGGATDYGYTF.

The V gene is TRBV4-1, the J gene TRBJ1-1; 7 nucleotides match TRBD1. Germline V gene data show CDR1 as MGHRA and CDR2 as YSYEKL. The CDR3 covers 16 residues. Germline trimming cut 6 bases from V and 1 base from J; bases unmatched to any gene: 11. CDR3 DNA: TGCGCCAGCAGGCAACTACAGGGGTTGGGGAACACTGAAGCTTTCTTT. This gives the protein CASRQLQGLGNTEAFF.

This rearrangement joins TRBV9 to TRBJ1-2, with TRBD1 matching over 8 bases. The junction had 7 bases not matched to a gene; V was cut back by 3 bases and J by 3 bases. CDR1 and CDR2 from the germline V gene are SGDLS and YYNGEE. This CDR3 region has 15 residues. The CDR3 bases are TGTGCCAGCAGCGCCTCAGGGGGCAACTACTATGGCTACACCTTC. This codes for CASSASGGNYYGYTF.

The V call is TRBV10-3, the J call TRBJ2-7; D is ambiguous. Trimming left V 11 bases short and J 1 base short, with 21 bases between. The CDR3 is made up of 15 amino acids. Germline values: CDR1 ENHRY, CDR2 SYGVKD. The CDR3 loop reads CAVSYSRTESYEQYF. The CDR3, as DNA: TGTGCCGTCTCCTACTCTCGGACGGAATCCTACGAGCAGTACTTC.

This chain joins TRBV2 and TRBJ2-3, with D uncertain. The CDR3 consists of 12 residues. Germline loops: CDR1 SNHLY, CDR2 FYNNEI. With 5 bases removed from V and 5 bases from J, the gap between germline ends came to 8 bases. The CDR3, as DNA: TGTGCCAGCAGTCTATTAGGAGATACGCAGTATTTT. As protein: CASSLLGDTQYF.

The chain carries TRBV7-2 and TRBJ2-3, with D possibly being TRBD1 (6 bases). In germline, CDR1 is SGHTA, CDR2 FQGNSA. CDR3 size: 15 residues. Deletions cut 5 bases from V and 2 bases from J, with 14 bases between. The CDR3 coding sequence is TGTGCCAGCAGCCCTTGGGGGCGCGACACAGATACGCAGTATTTT. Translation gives CASSPWGRDTDTQYF.

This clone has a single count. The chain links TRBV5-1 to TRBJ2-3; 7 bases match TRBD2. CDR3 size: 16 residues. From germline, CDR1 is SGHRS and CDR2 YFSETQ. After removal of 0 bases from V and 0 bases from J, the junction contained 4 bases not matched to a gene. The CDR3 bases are TGCGCCAGCAGCTTGGGCCTAGCGGAGAGCACAGATACGCAGTATTTT. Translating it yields CASSLGLAESTDTQYF.

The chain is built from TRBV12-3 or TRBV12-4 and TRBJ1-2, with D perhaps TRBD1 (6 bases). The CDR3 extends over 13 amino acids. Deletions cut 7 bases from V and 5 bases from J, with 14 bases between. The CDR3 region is CASTPRGGYGYTF. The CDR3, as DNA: TGTGCCAGCACCCCCAGAGGGGGGTATGGCTACACCTTC.

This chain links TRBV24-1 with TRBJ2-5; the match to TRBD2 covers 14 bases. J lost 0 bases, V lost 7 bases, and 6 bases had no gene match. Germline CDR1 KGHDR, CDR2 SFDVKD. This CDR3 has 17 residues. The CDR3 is CATRRLAGGRDQETQYF. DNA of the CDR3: TGTGCCACCAGGCGACTAGCGGGGGGGAGGGACCAAGAGACCCAGTACTTC.

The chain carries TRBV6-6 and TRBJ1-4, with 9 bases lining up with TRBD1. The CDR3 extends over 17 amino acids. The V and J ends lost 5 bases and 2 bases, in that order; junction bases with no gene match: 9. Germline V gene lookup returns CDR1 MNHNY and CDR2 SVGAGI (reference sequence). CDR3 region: CASSPQDRGLTNEKLFF. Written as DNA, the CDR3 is TGTGCCAGCAGTCCGCAAGACAGGGGGTTGACTAATGAAAAACTGTTTTTT.

The chain's CDR3 is CASSLLGGGNQPQHF. The CDR3 bases are TGTGCCAGCAGTTTATTAGGGGGGGGCAATCAGCCCCAGCATTTT. The gene calls are TRBV28 and TRBJ1-5, with D perhaps matching TRBD1 (6 bases). CDR1 MDHEN and CDR2 SYDVKM come from the germline V gene. V was shortened by 1 base and J by 2 bases, with 9 bases between the two germline ends. CDR3 length: 15 amino acids.

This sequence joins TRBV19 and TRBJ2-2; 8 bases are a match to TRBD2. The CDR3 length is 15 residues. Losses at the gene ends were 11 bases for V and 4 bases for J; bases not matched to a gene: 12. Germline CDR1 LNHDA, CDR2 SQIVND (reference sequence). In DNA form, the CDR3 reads TGTGCCGGGAGTCCAGCGGGGGAGGGCACCGGGGAGCTGTTTTTT. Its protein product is CAGSPAGEGTGELFF.

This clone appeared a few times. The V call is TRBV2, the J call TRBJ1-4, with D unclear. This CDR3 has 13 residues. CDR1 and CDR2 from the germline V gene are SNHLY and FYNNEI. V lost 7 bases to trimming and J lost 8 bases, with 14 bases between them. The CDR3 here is CASTKGRLEKLFF. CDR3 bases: TGTGCCAGCACAAAGGGTAGACTCGAAAAACTGTTTTTT.

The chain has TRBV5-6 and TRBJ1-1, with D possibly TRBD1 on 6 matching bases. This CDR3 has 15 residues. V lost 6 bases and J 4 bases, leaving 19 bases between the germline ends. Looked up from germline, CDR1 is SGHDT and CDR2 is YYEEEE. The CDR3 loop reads CASTPGGLGGTEAFF. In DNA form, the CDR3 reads TGTGCCAGCACCCCGGGGGGGCTTGGGGGCACTGAAGCTTTCTTT.

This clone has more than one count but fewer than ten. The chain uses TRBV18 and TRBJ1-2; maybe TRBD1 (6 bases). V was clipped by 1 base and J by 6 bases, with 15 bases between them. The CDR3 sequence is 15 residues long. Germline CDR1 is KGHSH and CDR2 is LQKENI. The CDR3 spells CASSPRDWGLDGYTF. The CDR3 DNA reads TGTGCCAGCTCACCACGGGATTGGGGGCTTGATGGCTACACCTTC.

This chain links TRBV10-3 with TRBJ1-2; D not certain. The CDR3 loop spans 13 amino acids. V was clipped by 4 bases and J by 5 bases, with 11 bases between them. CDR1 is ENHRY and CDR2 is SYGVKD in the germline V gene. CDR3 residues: CAISVDGPYGYTF. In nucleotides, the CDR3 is TGTGCCATCAGTGTGGACGGACCTTATGGCTACACCTTC.

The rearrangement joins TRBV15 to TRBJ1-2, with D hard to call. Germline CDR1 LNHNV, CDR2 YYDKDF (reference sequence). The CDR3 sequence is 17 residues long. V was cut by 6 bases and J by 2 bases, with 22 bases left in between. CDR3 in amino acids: CATSPDWELTRNYGYTF. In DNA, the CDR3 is TGTGCCACCAGTCCCGATTGGGAATTGACTAGAAACTATGGCTACACCTTC.

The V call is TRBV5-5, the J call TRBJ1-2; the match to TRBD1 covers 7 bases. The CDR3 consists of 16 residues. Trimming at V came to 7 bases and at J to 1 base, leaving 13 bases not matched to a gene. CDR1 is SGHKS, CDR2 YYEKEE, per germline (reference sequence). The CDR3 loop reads CASRDRDSVFNYGYTF. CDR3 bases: TGTGCCAGCCGGGACCGGGACAGCGTATTTAACTATGGCTACACCTTC. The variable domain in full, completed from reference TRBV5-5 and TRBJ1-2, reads DAGVTQSPTHLIKTRGQQVTLRCSPISGHKSVSWYQQVLGQGPQFIFQYYEKEERGRGNFPDRFSARQFPNYSSELNVNALLLGDSALYLCASRDRDSVFNYGYTFGSGTRLTVV.

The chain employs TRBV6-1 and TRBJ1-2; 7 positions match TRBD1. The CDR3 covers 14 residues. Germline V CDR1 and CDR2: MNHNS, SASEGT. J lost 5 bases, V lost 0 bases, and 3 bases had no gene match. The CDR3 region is CASSEAGTVYGYTF. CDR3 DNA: TGTGCCAGCAGTGAAGCTGGGACAGTATATGGCTACACCTTC.

The chain's CDR3 is CASSSQGNYGYTF. The CDR3 DNA follows: TGTGCCAGCAGTTCACAGGGAAACTATGGCTACACCTTC. This chain joins TRBV3-1 (or the pseudogene TRBV3-2) and TRBJ1-2, with D tentatively TRBD1 (6 bases). This CDR3 contains 13 residues. Trimming stripped 6 bases from V and 2 bases from J, with 10 bases between. Germline V lookup: CDR1 LGHDT, CDR2 YNNKEL (reference sequence).